This T cell receptor beta chain was sequenced in a study of T cells after yellow fever vaccination. Study at large: Some fractions had low cell numbers, and these were prepared with SMART-Seq v4 Ultra Low Input.

A few counts support this clonotype. Its target is not known. The 5'RACE template-switching step produced TCR cDNA and added a universal primer site and UMIs. TCRdb independently ran MiXCR on the 5' RACE reads; one entry per CDR3 protein. The sample yields roughly 400,000 distinct CDR3 sequences, roughly a sixth seen once. Trimming left V 5 bases short and J 5 bases short, with 18 bases between. In germline, CDR1 is MNHEY, CDR2 SVGAGI. There are 15 residues in the CDR3. Study findings and constraints: Among all clonotypes, a small share was observed in both CD4 and CD8 compartments. FACS-sorted repertoires could harbor abundant contaminating bulk-population clonotypes.

The sequences come from PBMCs, collected before the yellow fever booster vaccination. The clonotype comes from a man between 18 and 35 years old who received the YFV17D yellow fever vaccine. This chain connects TRBV6-5 to TRBJ2-5; the D gene is possibly TRBD2 (7 bases). The CDR3: CASSRTGGVVETQYF. The CDR3 DNA is TGTGCCAGCAGTCGTACGGGGGGCGTCGTGGAGACCCAGTACTTC.